A single TCR beta chain is shown here with its context. Produced via immunoSEQ multiplex PCR; TCRdb's table is partial and in-frame only. The sample has roughly 130,000 clones; 84% are singletons. The entry originates in a study of blood T cell repertoires in COVID-19. Overall study: From the United States, Italy and Spain came samples of acute and convalescent COVID-19. Sample material is recorded as cDNA or gDNA derived from T cells, B-cell-depleted T cells, or PBMCs.

Per the germline V gene, CDR1 is MNHEY and CDR2 is SMNVEV (reference sequence). Trimming took 3 bases from V and 5 from J, leaving 11 bases between them. This CDR3 is 14 amino acids long. The sample consisted of peripheral blood. The rearrangement uses TRBV27 and TRBJ1-5, with unresolved D. This clonotype was obtained from a woman in her thirties who had recovered from COVID-19. The CDR3 nucleotides are TGTGCCAGCAGTTTCAAGGACTGGGATCAGCCCCAGCATTTT. Its protein product is CASSFKDWDQPQHF.